A selection of T cell receptor beta chains follows, all from one sample in a study of cytomegalovirus exposure and HLA in healthy donors. Assay used: immunoSEQ multiplex PCR; TCRdb lists only in-frame clones, some missing. This sample has about 130,000 clones, with roughly 93% found just once. Sequencing was carried out using PBMCs. Receptors originate from a woman between 18 and 29 years old in good health and CMV-seronegative. Each CDR3 is given with its conserved first and last residue. D genes are given only for firm matches. A row's size may be missing; if present it is once, few, many or a size class.

D gene	V gene	clone size	J gene	CDR3 protein	CDR3 DNA
NA	TRBV6-6	NA	TRBJ2-1	CASSYVSGEQFF	TGTGCCAGCAGTTATGTCAGCGGGGAGCAGTTCTTC
NA	TRBV6-6	NA	TRBJ1-3	CASSFQDSVSGNTIYF	TGTGCCAGCAGTTTCCAGGACAGCGTCTCTGGAAACACCATATATTTT
NA	TRBV28	NA	TRBJ1-5	CASSWGQDQPQHF	TGTGCCAGCAGTTGGGGACAAGATCAGCCCCAGCATTTT
TRBD2	TRBV7-3	NA	TRBJ2-1	CASSSGLAGGNEQFF	TGTGCCAGCAGCTCGGGACTAGCGGGGGGGAATGAGCAGTTCTTC
NA	TRBV1	NA	TRBJ2-2	CTSSQEREGDTGELFF	TGCACCAGCAGCCAAGAACGGGAGGGCGACACCGGGGAGCTGTTTTTT
NA	TRBV7-9	NA	TRBJ1-2	CASSLWQGGNYGYTF	TGTGCCAGCAGCTTATGGCAGGGAGGGAACTATGGCTACACCTTC
NA	TRBV5-1	NA	TRBJ1-1	CASSLGSTALNTEAFF	TGCGCCAGCAGCTTAGGATCGACAGCCTTGAACACTGAAGCTTTCTTT
NA	TRBV19	NA	TRBJ2-3	CASSIETNTDTQYF	TGTGCCAGTAGTATCGAGACTAACACAGATACGCAGTATTTT
NA	TRBV4-1	once	TRBJ2-7	CASSQGGRGYEQYF	TGCGCCAGCAGCCAAGGGGGCAGGGGTTACGAGCAGTACTTC
NA	TRBV2	NA	TRBJ1-1	CASSGRVITEAFF	TGTGCCAGCAGTGGTCGGGTTATCACTGAAGCTTTCTTT
TRBD2	TRBV10-2	NA	TRBJ2-5	CASSEGGEGETQYF	TGCGCCAGCAGTGAGGGGGGGGAGGGAGAGACCCAGTACTTC
NA	TRBV30	NA	TRBJ2-3	CAWSVPAGNTDTQYF	TGTGCCTGGAGTGTACCCGCGGGAAACACAGATACGCAGTATTTT
TRBD1	TRBV5-1	NA	TRBJ2-7	CASSLEGQGYEQYF	TGCGCCAGCAGCTTAGAGGGACAGGGCTACGAGCAGTACTTC
TRBD1	TRBV15	NA	TRBJ2-2	CATSRALGQGSLAAGELFF	TGTGCCACCAGCAGAGCCTTGGGACAGGGGAGTCTCGCCGCCGGGGAGCTGTTTTTT
NA	TRBV4-1	NA	TRBJ1-5	CASSHTGTNNQPQHF	TGCGCCAGCAGCCACACCGGGACAAACAATCAGCCCCAGCATTTT
NA	TRBV9	NA	TRBJ1-1	CASSVEAEEGRLGTEAFF	TGTGCCAGCAGCGTCGAGGCGGAGGAGGGGCGGTTAGGGACTGAAGCTTTCTTT
NA	TRBV27	NA	TRBJ2-1	CASSFLPTGNYNEQFF	TGTGCCAGCAGTTTCCTACCCACAGGAAACTACAATGAGCAGTTCTTC
TRBD1	TRBV19	NA	TRBJ1-2	CASSIIRQGPYGYTF	TGTGCCAGTAGTATAATAAGACAGGGACCCTATGGCTACACCTTC
NA	TRBV9	once	TRBJ1-2	CASSPGGTVRRGYTF	TGTGCCAGCAGCCCTGGGGGCACAGTTCGCCGGGGCTACACCTTC
NA	TRBV2	NA	TRBJ2-2	CASSEGAGLPGELFF	TGTGCCAGCAGTGAAGGAGCGGGTTTGCCCGGGGAGCTGTTTTTT
TRBD1	TRBV27	NA	TRBJ1-2	CASSPTGGYGYTF	TGTGCCAGCAGCCCTACAGGGGGCTATGGCTACACCTTC
NA	TRBV18	NA	TRBJ2-5	CASSPPAQETQYF	TGTGCCAGCTCACCACCGGCCCAAGAGACCCAGTACTTC
TRBD2	TRBV7-2	NA	TRBJ2-5	CASRQRDLYQETQYF	TGTGCCAGCAGACAGCGGGACCTGTACCAAGAGACCCAGTACTTC
TRBD2	TRBV2	NA	TRBJ2-3	CASKPLGAGGGTDTQYF	TGTGCCAGCAAGCCGTTGGGAGCGGGGGGGGGCACAGATACGCAGTATTTT
NA	TRBV7-8	NA	TRBJ1-4	CASSSSGGLMGPNEKLFF	TGTGCCAGCAGCTCCTCGGGGGGCTTGATGGGTCCTAATGAAAAACTGTTTTTT
NA	TRBV28	NA	TRBJ1-3	CASRAGTNGNTIYF	TGTGCCAGCAGGGCCGGGACAAATGGAAACACCATATATTTT
NA	TRBV7-9	NA	TRBJ1-4	CASSFQGWEKLFF	TGTGCCAGCAGCTTTCAGGGTTGGGAAAAACTGTTTTTT
NA	TRBV27	NA	TRBJ2-1	CASSLYRETFYNEQFF	TGTGCCAGCAGTTTATACCGGGAGACCTTCTACAATGAGCAGTTCTTC
NA	TRBV6-1	NA	TRBJ1-1	CASSVPQGLGTEAFF	TGTGCCAGCAGTGTACCCCAGGGATTGGGCACTGAAGCTTTCTTT
NA	TRBV30	once	TRBJ2-7	CAWRGGTYEQYF	TGTGCCTGGAGGGGGGGAACCTACGAGCAGTACTTC
TRBD2	TRBV27	NA	TRBJ2-4	CASSTLAGGAKNIQYF	TGTGCCAGCAGTACCCTAGCGGGGGGTGCCAAAAACATTCAGTACTTC
NA	TRBV9	NA	TRBJ1-2	CASSVTESSNYGYTF	TGTGCCAGCAGCGTGACAGAAAGCTCTAACTATGGCTACACCTTC
NA	TRBV19	NA	TRBJ1-3	CASSMAAGGNTIYF	TGTGCCAGTAGTATGGCCGCTGGTGGAAACACCATATATTTT
NA	TRBV6-5	NA	TRBJ2-5	CASSPGGLKTQYF	TGTGCCAGCAGCCCCGGGGGTTTGAAGACCCAGTACTTC
TRBD1	TRBV7-9	NA	TRBJ2-1	CAIPTGGNEQFF	TGTGCCATACCGACAGGGGGAAATGAGCAGTTCTTC
TRBD2	TRBV2	NA	TRBJ2-5	CASSLLAGGVQTQYF	TGTGCCAGCAGTCTACTAGCGGGAGGTGTCCAGACCCAGTACTTC
NA	TRBV12-5	NA	TRBJ1-1	CASGIQLDGGDTEAFF	TGTGCTAGTGGTATTCAACTTGACGGGGGGGACACTGAAGCTTTCTTT
NA	TRBV30	NA	TRBJ1-3	CAWQGRSGNTIYF	TGTGCCTGGCAGGGCCGCTCTGGAAACACCATATATTTT
NA	TRBV18	NA	TRBJ2-7	CASSPDERYEQYF	TGTGCCAGCTCACCAGATGAGAGATACGAGCAGTACTTC
TRBD2	TRBV7-2	NA	TRBJ2-5	CASSLGAGAGSQETQYF	TGTGCCAGCAGCTTAGGCGCCGGAGCGGGGTCCCAAGAGACCCAGTACTTC
NA	TRBV19	NA	TRBJ1-2	CASSKWSRNYGYTF	TGTGCCAGTAGTAAATGGTCCAGGAACTATGGCTACACCTTC
TRBD1	TRBV15	NA	TRBJ2-7	CATSRDVGQGLYEQYF	TGTGCCACCAGCAGAGATGTGGGACAGGGGTTGTACGAGCAGTACTTC
TRBD1	TRBV6-5	NA	TRBJ2-7	CASSYSTGGYEQYF	TGTGCCAGCAGTTACTCGACAGGGGGCTACGAGCAGTACTTC
TRBD1	TRBV7-9	once	TRBJ1-2	CASSSPSTGARYGYTF	TGTGCCAGCAGCTCACCTTCCACAGGGGCCCGCTATGGCTACACCTTC
NA	TRBV7-2	NA	TRBJ1-6	CASSLQGSGLNSPLHF	TGTGCCAGCAGCCTACAGGGCTCCGGGTTAAATTCACCCCTCCACTTT
NA	TRBV2	NA	TRBJ2-3	CASGGRQPTDTQYF	TGTGCCAGCGGTGGGAGACAGCCCACAGATACGCAGTATTTT
NA	TRBV7-9	NA	TRBJ2-5	CATSVLRTPTGPQETQYF	TGTGCCACCTCGGTATTGAGGACACCGACAGGCCCCCAAGAGACCCAGTACTTC
NA	TRBV6-1	NA	TRBJ2-7	CASRGAYEQYF	TGTGCCAGCAGAGGGGCCTACGAGCAGTACTTC
NA	TRBV7-6	NA	TRBJ2-1	CASSLDPSRPNEQFF	TGTGCCAGCAGCTTAGACCCAAGCCGTCCCAATGAGCAGTTCTTC
NA	TRBV13	NA	TRBJ1-3	CASGHSGNTIYF	TGTGCCAGCGGACACAGTGGAAACACCATATATTTT
NA	TRBV7-9	NA	TRBJ1-1	CASSLSGGNTEAFF	TGTGCCAGCAGCTTATCCGGGGGTAACACTGAAGCTTTCTTT
TRBD1	TRBV19	NA	TRBJ1-1	CASKGLGQTNTEAFF	TGTGCCAGTAAGGGTTTGGGACAGACAAACACTGAAGCTTTCTTT
NA	TRBV25-1	NA	TRBJ2-1	CASSEVRGAEQFF	TGTGCCAGCAGTGAGGTCCGGGGGGCTGAGCAGTTCTTC
NA	TRBV7-9	NA	TRBJ1-1	CASSERQVHTEAFF	TGTGCCAGCAGCGAGCGACAGGTGCACACTGAAGCTTTCTTT